This T cell receptor (beta chain) was obtained from a study of cytomegalovirus exposure and HLA in healthy donors. PCR amplification relied on 60 Vbeta primers (plus 13 Jbeta primers). The data were produced by immunoSEQ multiplex PCR, yet TCRdb's version contains in-frame clones alone and is incomplete. In the table there are 100,000 to 150,000 clones, around 72% of which are singletons. V was cut by 10 bases and J by 6 bases, with 10 bases left in between. The CDR3 is 11 residues long. CDR1 and CDR2 (germline): SNHLY, FYNNEI. The receptor comes from a woman aged 40 to 50 in good health and CMV-seronegative. The chain combines TRBV2 with TRBJ2-4; maybe TRBD2 (5 bases). Sequencing was done on a sample of PBMCs. Here the CDR3 DNA reads TGTGCCATCTCACTAGTAAACATTCAGTACTTC. Translation gives CAISLVNIQYF. Full variable domain (remainder filled in from reference TRBV2 and TRBJ2-4): EPEVTQTPSHQVTQMGQEVILRCVPISNHLYFYWYRQILGQKVEFLVSFYNNEISEKSEIFDDQFSVERPDGSNFTLKIRSTKLEDSAMYFCAISLVNIQYFGAGTRLSVL.